This T cell receptor (beta chain) originates from a study of beta chain features in type 1 diabetes. Study context: Age and gender were similar between patients and healthy donors, as were cell yields.

Since all of the isolated RNA was reverse transcribed, expressed TCRB transcripts were what got sequenced. Profiled with immunoSEQ multiplex PCR; TCRdb holds only in-frame clones, not every one. Among around 360,000 clones listed, 10% to 15% were seen once. This clone was found a few times. Its specificity is unknown. Germline values: CDR1 KGHSH, CDR2 LQKENI. V was cut by 3 bases and J by 8 bases, with 14 bases left in between. The CDR3 spans 14 residues. Study conclusions and caveats: Among all four CD4+ subsets, Type 1 diabetes patients had TCRB CDR3s that were moderately but significantly shorter.

The receptor was isolated from a young woman with type 1 diabetes. The sequenced sample consisted of naive CD4+ T cells from blood. The rearrangement joins TRBV18 to TRBJ2-1; possible D gene TRBD1, 5 bases. CDR3 bases: TGTGCCAGCTCACCGTCCAGGGCTGTGGATGAGCAGTTCTTC. This encodes CASSPSRAVDEQFF.